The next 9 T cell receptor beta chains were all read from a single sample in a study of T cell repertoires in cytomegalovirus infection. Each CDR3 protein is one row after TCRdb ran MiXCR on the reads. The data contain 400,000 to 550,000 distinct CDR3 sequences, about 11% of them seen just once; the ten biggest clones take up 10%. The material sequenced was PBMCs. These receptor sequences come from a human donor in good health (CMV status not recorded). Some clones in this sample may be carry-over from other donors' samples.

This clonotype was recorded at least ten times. CDR3 loop: CSAGGGTTQGNTQYF. The CDR3 nucleotides are TGCAGTGCTGGGGGGGGGACTACCCAAGGAAATACGCAGTATTTT. The chain employs TRBV20-1 and TRBJ2-3; 7 nucleotides align to TRBD2. The ends lost 5 bases at V and 7 bases at J; junction bases unmatched: 15. Germline assignment: CDR1 DFQATT and CDR2 SNEGSKA (reference sequence). CDR3 size: 15 residues.

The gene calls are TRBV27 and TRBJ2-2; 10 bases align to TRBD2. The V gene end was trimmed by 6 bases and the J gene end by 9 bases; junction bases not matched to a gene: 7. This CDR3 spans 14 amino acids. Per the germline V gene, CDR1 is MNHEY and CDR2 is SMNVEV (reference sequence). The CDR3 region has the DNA TGTGCCAGCAGCTTTAGCGGGAGGACTCGGGAGCTGTTTTTT. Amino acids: CASSFSGRTRELFF.

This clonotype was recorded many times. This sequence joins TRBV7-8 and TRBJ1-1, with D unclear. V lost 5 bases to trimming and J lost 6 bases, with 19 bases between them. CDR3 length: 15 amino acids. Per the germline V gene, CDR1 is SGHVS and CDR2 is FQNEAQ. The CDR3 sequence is CASSPGLHADPEAFF. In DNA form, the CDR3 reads TGTGCCAGCAGCCCTGGACTCCACGCGGACCCTGAAGCTTTCTTT. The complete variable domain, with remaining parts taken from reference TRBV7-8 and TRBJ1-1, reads GAGVSQSPRYKVAKRGQDVALRCDPISGHVSLFWYQQALGQGPEFLTYFQNEAQLDKSGLPSDRFFAERPEGSVSTLKIQRTQQEDSAVYLCASSPGLHADPEAFFGQGTRLTVV.

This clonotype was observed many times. CDR3: CASSLAPGTGNTEAFF. CDR3 nucleotides: TGTGCCAGCAGCTTAGCTCCCGGGACAGGGAACACTGAAGCTTTCTTT. The chain couples TRBV7-2 to TRBJ1-1; 8 bases map to TRBD1. Per germline, CDR1 SGHTA and CDR2 FQGNSA. The trim removed 0 bases at V and 1 base at J, leaving 4 bases unmatched. This CDR3 has 16 amino acids.

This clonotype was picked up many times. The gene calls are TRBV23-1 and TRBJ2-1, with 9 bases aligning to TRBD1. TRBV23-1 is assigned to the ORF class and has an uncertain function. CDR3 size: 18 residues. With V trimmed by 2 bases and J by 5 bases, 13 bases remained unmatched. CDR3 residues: CASSQTHPGTGHDNEQFF. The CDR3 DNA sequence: TGCGCCAGCAGTCAAACACATCCTGGGACAGGGCATGACAATGAGCAGTTCTTC.

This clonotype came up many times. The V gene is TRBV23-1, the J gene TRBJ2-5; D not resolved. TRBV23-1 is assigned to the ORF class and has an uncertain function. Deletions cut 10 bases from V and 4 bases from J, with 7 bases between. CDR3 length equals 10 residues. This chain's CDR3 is CAMDGETQYF. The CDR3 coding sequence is TGCGCCATGGATGGAGAGACCCAGTACTTC.

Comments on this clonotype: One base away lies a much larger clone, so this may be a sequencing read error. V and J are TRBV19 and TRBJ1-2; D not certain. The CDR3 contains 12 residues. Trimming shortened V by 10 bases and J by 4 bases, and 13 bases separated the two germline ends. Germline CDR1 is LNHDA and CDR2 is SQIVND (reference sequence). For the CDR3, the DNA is TGTGCCAATAGCCGGGAGTTCTATGGCTACACCTTC. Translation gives CANSREFYGYTF.

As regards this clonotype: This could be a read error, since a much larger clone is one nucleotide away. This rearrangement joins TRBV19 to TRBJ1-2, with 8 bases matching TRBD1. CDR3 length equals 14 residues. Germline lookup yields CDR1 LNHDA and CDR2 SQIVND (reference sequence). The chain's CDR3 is CAGSTGTGSYGYTF. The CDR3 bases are TGTGCCGGTAGTACCGGGACAGGTTCCTATGGCTACACCTTC.

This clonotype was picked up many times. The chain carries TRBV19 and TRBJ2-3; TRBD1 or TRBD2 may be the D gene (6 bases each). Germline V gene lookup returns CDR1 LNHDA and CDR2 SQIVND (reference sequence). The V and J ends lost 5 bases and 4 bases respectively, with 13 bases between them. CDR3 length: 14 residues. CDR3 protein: CASSLRGRPDTQYF. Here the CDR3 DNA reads TGTGCCAGTAGTCTCCGGGGGCGGCCAGATACGCAGTATTTT.